Below, 9 T cell receptor beta chains from the same sample are listed, as sequenced in a study of blood T cell repertoires in COVID-19. Repertoires were generated with immunoSEQ multiplex PCR, while TCRdb's copy carries only in-frame clones and drops some. The table has about 140,000 clones, more than 70% seen once. The sequencing sample was made of peripheral blood. The receptors were gathered from a woman aged 55-69 years with acute or convalescent COVID-19.

The chain joins TRBV7-2 to TRBJ2-7, with 10 bases aligning to TRBD1. The CDR3 covers 16 residues. V lost 0 bases, J lost 3 bases, and 5 bases stayed unmatched. Looked up from germline, CDR1 is SGHTA and CDR2 is FQGNSA. The CDR3 protein is CASSLAAGTGVYEQYF. The CDR3 region has the DNA TGTGCCAGCAGCTTAGCGGCGGGGACAGGGGTCTACGAGCAGTACTTC. Based on the CDR3 plus reference TRBV7-2 and TRBJ2-7, the full variable domain is GAGVSQSPSNKVTEKGKDVELRCDPISGHTALYWYRQSLGQGLEFLIYFQGNSAPDKSGLPSDRFSAERTGGSVSTLTIQRTQQEDSAVYLCASSLAAGTGVYEQYFGPGTRLTVT.

The sample holds one count of this clone. This chain uses TRBV14 with TRBJ2-1; maybe TRBD2 (5 bases). CDR3 size: 15 residues. Trimming pared 2 bases from V and 0 bases from J, leaving 8 bases between. In germline, CDR1 is SGHDN, CDR2 FVKESK. CDR3 in amino acids: CASSQRRASYNEQFF. The CDR3 coding sequence is TGTGCCAGCAGCCAAAGGCGGGCCTCCTACAATGAGCAGTTCTTC.

This clone was picked up a small number of times. The V call is TRBV7-9, the J call TRBJ2-2, with D possibly TRBD1 on 8 matching bases. Germline loops: CDR1 SEHNR, CDR2 FQNEAQ (reference sequence). The CDR3 is 17 residues long. The ends were cut back, 5 bases at V and 1 base at J, with 17 bases in the middle. CDR3 amino acids: CASSPQGGTENTGELFF. CDR3 nucleotide sequence: TGTGCCAGCAGCCCACAGGGGGGGACAGAGAACACCGGGGAGCTGTTTTTT. Full variable domain (rest looked up from reference TRBV7-9 and TRBJ2-2): DTGVSQNPRHKITKRGQNVTFRCDPISEHNRLYWYRQTLGQGPEFLTYFQNEAQLEKSRLLSDRFSAERPKGSFSTLEIQRTEQGDSAMYLCASSPQGGTENTGELFFGEGSRLTVL.

This chain connects TRBV11-2 to TRBJ2-3, with D perhaps matching TRBD2 (5 bases). Trimming removed 1 base from V and 1 base from J, with 18 bases in between. This CDR3 contains 18 residues. Germline V CDR1 and CDR2: SGHAT, FQNNGV. The CDR3 reads CASSLVGSMRVGTDTQYF. For the CDR3, the DNA is TGTGCCAGCAGCTTAGTGGGGTCGATGCGGGTAGGCACAGATACGCAGTATTTT. Combining the CDR3 with reference TRBV11-2 and TRBJ2-3 gives the whole variable domain EAGVAQSPRYKIIEKRQSVAFWCNPISGHATLYWYQQILGQGPKLLIQFQNNGVVDDSQLPKDRFSAERLKGVDSTLKIQPAKLEDSAVYLCASSLVGSMRVGTDTQYFGPGTRLTVL.

The genes are TRBV3-1 (or the pseudogene TRBV3-2) and TRBJ1-4; D is undetermined. The CDR3 has 15 amino acids. Germline V gene data show CDR1 as LGHDT and CDR2 as YNNKEL (reference sequence). Trimming stripped 2 bases from V and 8 bases from J, with 15 bases between. CDR3 loop: CASSQNLSNREKLFF. CDR3 DNA: TGTGCCAGCAGCCAAAATCTATCGAATCGGGAAAAACTGTTTTTT.

V is TRBV28 and J is TRBJ1-2; 9 bases line up with TRBD1. Germline V lookup: CDR1 MDHEN, CDR2 SYDVKM. This CDR3 comprises 15 residues. The V segment lost 4 bases and the J segment 4 bases; nucleotides outside the gene matches: 7. The chain's CDR3 is CASSYRQGVLYGYTF. Here the CDR3 DNA reads TGTGCCAGCAGTTACCGACAGGGGGTGCTCTATGGCTACACCTTC.

The chain combines TRBV9 with TRBJ1-4, with D perhaps TRBD1 (5 bases). V was clipped by 0 bases and J by 8 bases, with 11 bases between them. The CDR3 runs 14 residues. Germline V lookup: CDR1 SGDLS, CDR2 YYNGEE. The CDR3 DNA reads TGTGCCAGCAGCGTAGCTGGGGGGAAAGAAAAACTGTTTTTT. It codes for CASSVAGGKEKLFF.

This clone was counted a single time. The chain has TRBV5-4 and TRBJ2-5; D is possibly TRBD1 (5 bases). Germline loops: CDR1 SGHNT, CDR2 YYREEE (reference sequence). The V end was cut by 4 bases, the J end by 1 base, with 17 bases between. The CDR3 loop spans 16 amino acids. DNA of the CDR3: TGTGCCAGCAGCAGACCACTCCAGGGTATCCAAGAGACCCAGTACTTC. This codes for CASSRPLQGIQETQYF.

At least ten counts were recorded for this clone. This chain connects TRBV5-1 to TRBJ1-1; the D is unclear. CDR1 is SGHRS and CDR2 is YFSETQ in the germline V gene. Deletions cut 0 bases from V and 0 bases from J, with 9 bases between. The CDR3 consists of 15 residues. For the CDR3, the DNA is TGCGCCAGCAGCTTGGATAGATCCATGAACACTGAAGCTTTCTTT. Protein product: CASSLDRSMNTEAFF.